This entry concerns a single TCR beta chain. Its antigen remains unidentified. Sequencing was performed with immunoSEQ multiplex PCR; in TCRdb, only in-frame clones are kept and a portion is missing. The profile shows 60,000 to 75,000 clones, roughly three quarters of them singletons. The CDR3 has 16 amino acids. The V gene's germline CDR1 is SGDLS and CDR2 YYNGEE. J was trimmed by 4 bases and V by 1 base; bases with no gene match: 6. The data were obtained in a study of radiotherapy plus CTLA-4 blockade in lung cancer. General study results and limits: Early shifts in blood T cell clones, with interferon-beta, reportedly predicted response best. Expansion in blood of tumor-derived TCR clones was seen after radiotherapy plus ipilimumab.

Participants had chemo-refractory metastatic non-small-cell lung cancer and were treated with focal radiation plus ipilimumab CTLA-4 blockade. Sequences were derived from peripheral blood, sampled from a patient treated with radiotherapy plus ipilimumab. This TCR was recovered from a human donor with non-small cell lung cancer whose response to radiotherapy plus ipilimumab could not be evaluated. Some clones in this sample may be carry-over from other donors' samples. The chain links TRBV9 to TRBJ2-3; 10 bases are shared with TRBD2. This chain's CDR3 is CASSVPSGRTSDTQYF. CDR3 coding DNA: TGTGCCAGCAGCGTACCTAGCGGGAGAACCTCAGATACGCAGTATTTT.